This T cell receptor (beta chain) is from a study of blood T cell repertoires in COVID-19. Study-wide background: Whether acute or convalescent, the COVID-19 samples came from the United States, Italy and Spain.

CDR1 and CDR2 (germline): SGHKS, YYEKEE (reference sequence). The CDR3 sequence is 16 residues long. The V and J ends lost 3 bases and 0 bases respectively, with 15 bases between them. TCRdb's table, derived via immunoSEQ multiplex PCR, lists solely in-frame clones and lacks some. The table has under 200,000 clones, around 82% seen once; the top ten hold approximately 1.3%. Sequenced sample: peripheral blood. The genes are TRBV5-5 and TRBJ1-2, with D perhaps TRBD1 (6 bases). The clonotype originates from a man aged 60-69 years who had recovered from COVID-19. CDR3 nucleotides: TGTGCCAGCAGCTCACCCGGACAGCGTGCTAACTATGGCTACACCTTC. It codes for CASSSPGQRANYGYTF.